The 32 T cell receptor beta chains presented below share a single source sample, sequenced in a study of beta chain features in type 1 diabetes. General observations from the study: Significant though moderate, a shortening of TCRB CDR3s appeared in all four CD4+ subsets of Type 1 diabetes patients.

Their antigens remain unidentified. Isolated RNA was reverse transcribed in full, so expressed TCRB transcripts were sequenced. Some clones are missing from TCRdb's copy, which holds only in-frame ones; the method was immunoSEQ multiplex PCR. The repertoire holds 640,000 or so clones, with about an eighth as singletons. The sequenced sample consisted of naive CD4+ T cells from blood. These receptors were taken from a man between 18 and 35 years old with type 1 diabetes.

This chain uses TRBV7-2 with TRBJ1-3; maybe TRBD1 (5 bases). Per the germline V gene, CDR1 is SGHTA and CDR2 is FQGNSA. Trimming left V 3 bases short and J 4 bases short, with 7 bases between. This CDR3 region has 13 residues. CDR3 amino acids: CASSFQGGNTIYF. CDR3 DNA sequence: TGTGCCAGCAGCTTCCAGGGCGGAAACACCATATATTTT.

CDR3 coding DNA: TGTGCCTGGAGTGTTGTGAGTTTCTCTGGAAACACCATATATTTT. This translates into CAWSVVSFSGNTIYF. The chain joins TRBV30 to TRBJ1-3, with no clear D. V lost 0 bases and J lost 0, with 9 bases in between. Per the germline V gene, CDR1 is GTSNPN and CDR2 is SVGIG (reference sequence). CDR3 length equals 15 residues. The full variable domain, with the rest looked up from reference TRBV30 and TRBJ1-3, is SQTIHQWPATLVQPVGSPLSLECTVEGTSNPNLYWYRQAAGRGLQLLFYSVGIGQISSEVPQNLSASRPQDRQFILSSKKLLLSDSGFYLCAWSVVSFSGNTIYFGEGSWLTVV.

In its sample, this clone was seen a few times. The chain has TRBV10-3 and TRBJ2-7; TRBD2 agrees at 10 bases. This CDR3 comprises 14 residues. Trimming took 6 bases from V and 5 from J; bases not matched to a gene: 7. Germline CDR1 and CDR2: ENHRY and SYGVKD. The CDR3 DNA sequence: TGTGCCATCAGGGACTTAGCGGGAGGAAACGAGCAGTACTTC. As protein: CAIRDLAGGNEQYF.

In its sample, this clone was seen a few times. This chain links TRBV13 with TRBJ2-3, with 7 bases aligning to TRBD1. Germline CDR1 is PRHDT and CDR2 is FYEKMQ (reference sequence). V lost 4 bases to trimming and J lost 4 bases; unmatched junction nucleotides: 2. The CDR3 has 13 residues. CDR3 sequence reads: CASSYRGPDTQYF. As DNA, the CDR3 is TGTGCCAGCAGCTACAGGGGTCCAGATACGCAGTATTTT. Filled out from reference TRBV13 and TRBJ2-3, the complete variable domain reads AAGVIQSPRHLIKEKRETATLKCYPIPRHDTVYWYQQGPGQDPQFLISFYEKMQSDKGSIPDRFSAQQFSDYHSELNMSSLELGDSALYFCASSYRGPDTQYFGPGTRLTVL.

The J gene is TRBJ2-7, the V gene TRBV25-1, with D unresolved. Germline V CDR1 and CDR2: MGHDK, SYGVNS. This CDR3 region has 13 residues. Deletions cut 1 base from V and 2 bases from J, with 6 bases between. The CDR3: CASSEFVTYEQYF. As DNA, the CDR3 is TGTGCCAGCAGTGAATTTGTAACCTACGAGCAGTACTTC.

CDR3 in DNA: TGTGCCAGCAGCCAAGAATACTGGAACACTGAAGCTTTCTTT. Translation gives CASSQEYWNTEAFF. The chain carries TRBV14 and TRBJ1-1; D ambiguous. Between the trimmed V and J ends, which lost 0 bases and 1 base, there was a span of 6 bases. The length of the CDR3 is 14 residues. CDR1 is SGHDN and CDR2 is FVKESK in the germline V gene.

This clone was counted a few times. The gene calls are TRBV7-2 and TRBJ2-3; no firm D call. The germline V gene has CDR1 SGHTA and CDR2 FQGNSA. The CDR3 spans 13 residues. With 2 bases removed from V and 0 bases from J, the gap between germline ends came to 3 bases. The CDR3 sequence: CASSLLSTDTQYF. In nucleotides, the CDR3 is TGTGCCAGCAGCTTACTAAGCACAGATACGCAGTATTTT.

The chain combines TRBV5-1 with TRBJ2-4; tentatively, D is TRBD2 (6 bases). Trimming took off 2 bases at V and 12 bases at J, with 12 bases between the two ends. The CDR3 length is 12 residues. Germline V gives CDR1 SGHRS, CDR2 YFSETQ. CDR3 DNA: TGCGCCAGCAGCTTCGGGGACTTAACTCAGTACTTC. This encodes CASSFGDLTQYF. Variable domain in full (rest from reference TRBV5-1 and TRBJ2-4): KAGVTQTPRYLIKTRGQQVTLSCSPISGHRSVSWYQQTPGQGLQFLFEYFSETQRNKGNFPGRFSGRQFSNSRSEMNVSTLELGDSALYLCASSFGDLTQYFGAGTRLSVL.

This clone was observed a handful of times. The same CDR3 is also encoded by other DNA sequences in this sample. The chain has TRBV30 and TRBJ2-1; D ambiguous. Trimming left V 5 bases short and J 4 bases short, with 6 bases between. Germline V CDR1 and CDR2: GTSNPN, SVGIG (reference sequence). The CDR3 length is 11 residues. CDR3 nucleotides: TGTGCCTGGGCCGGTTACAATGAGCAGTTCTTC. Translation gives CAWAGYNEQFF.

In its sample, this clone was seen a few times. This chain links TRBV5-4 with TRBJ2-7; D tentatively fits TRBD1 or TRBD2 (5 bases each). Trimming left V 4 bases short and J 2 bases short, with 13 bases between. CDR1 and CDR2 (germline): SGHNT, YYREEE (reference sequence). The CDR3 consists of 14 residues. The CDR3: CASSRDGDAYEQYF. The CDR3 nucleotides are TGTGCCAGCAGCCGGGACGGAGACGCCTACGAGCAGTACTTC.

The CDR3 here is CAWSRDRGGETQYF. The CDR3 bases are TGTGCCTGGAGTCGGGACAGGGGAGGCGAGACCCAGTACTTC. This chain connects TRBV30 to TRBJ2-5; TRBD1 matches 10 bases. With 2 bases clipped from V and 5 bases from J, the junction kept 5 bases outside the gene matches. The CDR3 loop spans 14 amino acids. Germline values: CDR1 GTSNPN, CDR2 SVGIG (reference sequence).

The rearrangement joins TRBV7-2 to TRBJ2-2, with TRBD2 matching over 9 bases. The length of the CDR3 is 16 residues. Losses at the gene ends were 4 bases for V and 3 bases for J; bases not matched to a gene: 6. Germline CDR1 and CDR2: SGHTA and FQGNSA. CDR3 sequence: CASSSRRLADTGELFF. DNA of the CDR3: TGTGCCAGCAGCTCCCGAAGACTAGCGGACACCGGGGAGCTGTTTTTT.

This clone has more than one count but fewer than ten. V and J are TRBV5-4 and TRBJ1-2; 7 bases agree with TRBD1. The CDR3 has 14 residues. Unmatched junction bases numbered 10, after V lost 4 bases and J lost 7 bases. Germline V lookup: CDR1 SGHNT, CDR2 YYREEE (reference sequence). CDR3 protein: CASSIPQGNIGYTF. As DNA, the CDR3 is TGTGCCAGCAGCATCCCACAGGGGAATATTGGCTACACCTTC. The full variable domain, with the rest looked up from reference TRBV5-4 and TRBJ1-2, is ETGVTQSPTHLIKTRGQQVTLRCSSQSGHNTVSWYQQALGQGPQFIFQYYREEENGRGNFPPRFSGLQFPNYSSELNVNALELDDSALYLCASSIPQGNIGYTFGSGTRLTVV.

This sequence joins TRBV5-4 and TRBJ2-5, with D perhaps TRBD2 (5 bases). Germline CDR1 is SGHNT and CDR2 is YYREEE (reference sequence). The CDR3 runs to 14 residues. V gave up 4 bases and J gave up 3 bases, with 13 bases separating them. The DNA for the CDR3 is TGTGCCAGCAGCCCCTGGACGGGAAAAGAGACCCAGTACTTC. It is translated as CASSPWTGKETQYF.

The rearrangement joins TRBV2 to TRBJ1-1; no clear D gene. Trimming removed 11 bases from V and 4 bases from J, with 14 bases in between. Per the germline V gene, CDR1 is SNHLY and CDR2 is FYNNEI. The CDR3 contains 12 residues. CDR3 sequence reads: CALLLRGTEAFF. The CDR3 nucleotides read TGTGCCCTCCTATTAAGAGGCACTGAAGCTTTCTTT.

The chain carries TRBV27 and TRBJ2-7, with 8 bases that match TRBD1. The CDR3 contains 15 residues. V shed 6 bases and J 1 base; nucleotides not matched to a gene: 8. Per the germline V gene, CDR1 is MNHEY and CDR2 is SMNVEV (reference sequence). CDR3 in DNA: TGTGCCAGCAGCACAGGACAGGGTGGATCCTACGAGCAGTACTTC. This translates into CASSTGQGGSYEQYF.

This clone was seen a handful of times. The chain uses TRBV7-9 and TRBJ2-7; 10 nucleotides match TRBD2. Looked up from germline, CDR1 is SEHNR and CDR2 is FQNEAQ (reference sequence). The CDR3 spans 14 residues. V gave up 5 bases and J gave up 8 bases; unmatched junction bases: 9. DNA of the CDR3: TGTGCCAGCAGCCCAACCGGGACTAGCGTACAGCAGTACTTC. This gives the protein CASSPTGTSVQQYF.

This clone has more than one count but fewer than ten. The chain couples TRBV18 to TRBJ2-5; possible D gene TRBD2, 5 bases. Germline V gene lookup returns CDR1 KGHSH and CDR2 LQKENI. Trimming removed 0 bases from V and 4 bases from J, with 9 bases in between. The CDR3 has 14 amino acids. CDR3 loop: CASSPPLGAETQYF. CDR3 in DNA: TGTGCCAGCTCACCACCGTTGGGAGCAGAGACCCAGTACTTC.

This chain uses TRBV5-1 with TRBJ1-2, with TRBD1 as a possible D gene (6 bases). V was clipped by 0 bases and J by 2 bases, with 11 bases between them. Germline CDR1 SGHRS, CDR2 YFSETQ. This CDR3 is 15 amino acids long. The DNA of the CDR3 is TGCGCCAGCAGCTTGGTGAAGGGGGAGAACTATGGCTACACCTTC. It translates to CASSLVKGENYGYTF.

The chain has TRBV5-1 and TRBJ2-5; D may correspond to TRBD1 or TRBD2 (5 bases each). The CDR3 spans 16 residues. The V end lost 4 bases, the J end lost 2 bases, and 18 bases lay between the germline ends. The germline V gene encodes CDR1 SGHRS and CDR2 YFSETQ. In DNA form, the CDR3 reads TGCGCCAGCAGCCAAGGGGCGAGACAGCGGCAAGAGACCCAGTACTTC. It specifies CASSQGARQRQETQYF. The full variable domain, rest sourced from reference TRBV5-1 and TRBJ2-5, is KAGVTQTPRYLIKTRGQQVTLSCSPISGHRSVSWYQQTPGQGLQFLFEYFSETQRNKGNFPGRFSGRQFSNSRSEMNVSTLELGDSALYLCASSQGARQRQETQYFGPGTRLLVL.

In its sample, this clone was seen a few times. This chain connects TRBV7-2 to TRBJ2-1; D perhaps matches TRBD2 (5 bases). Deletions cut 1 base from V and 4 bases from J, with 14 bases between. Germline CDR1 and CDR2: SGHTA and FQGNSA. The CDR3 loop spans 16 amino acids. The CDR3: CASSLDSGGEYNEQFF. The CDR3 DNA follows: TGTGCCAGCAGCTTAGATTCCGGAGGAGAATACAATGAGCAGTTCTTC.

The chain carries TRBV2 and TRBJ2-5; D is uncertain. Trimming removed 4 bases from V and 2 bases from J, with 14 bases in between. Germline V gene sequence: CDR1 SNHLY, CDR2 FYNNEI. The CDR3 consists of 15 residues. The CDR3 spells CASSVEATQQETQYF. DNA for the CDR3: TGTGCCAGCAGTGTCGAGGCCACACAGCAAGAGACCCAGTACTTC.

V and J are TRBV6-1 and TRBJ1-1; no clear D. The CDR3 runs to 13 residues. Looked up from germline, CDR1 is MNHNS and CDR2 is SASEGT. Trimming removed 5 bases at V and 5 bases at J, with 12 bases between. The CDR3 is CASSLLGDTEAFF. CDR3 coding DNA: TGTGCCAGCAGTCTCCTCGGGGATACTGAAGCTTTCTTT.

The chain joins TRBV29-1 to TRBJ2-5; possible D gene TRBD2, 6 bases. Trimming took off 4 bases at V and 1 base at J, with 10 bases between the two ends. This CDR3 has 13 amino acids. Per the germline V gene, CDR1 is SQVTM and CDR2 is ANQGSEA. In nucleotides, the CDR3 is TGCAGCGTTGGGTGGGAGGCCCAAGAGACCCAGTACTTC. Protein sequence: CSVGWEAQETQYF.

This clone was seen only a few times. As DNA, the CDR3 is TGTGCCAGCAGTTCCCCTGGTGCAGCCGACACCGGGGAGCTGTTTTTT. Translation gives CASSSPGAADTGELFF. The rearrangement uses TRBV28 and TRBJ2-2; D is unclear. The CDR3 runs to 16 residues. Per germline, CDR1 MDHEN and CDR2 SYDVKM. Trimming pared 4 bases from V and 3 bases from J, leaving 15 bases between.

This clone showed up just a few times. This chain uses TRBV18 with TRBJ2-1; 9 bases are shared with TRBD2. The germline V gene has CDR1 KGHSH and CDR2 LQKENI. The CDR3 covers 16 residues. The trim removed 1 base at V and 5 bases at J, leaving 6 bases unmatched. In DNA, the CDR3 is TGTGCCAGCTCACCACGCGGGGGGGCCTCTCACAATGAGCAGTTCTTC. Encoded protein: CASSPRGGASHNEQFF.

The CDR3 sequence is CAISPGQDGVEQYF. The CDR3 DNA reads as TGTGCCATCTCACCGGGACAGGATGGTGTAGAGCAGTACTTC. J is TRBJ2-7 and V is TRBV10-3; 8 nucleotides align to TRBD1. This CDR3 is 14 amino acids long. The ends lost 8 bases at V and 7 bases at J; junction bases unmatched: 13. Per germline, CDR1 ENHRY and CDR2 SYGVKD.

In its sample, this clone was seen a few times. The CDR3 coding sequence is TGTGCCAGCAGCGTAGGGACAGGAGAAAAACTGTTTTTT. Its translation: CASSVGTGEKLFF. The chain links TRBV7-9 to TRBJ1-4; 8 nucleotides align to TRBD1. This CDR3 is 13 amino acids long. The V segment lost 5 bases and the J segment 8 bases; nucleotides outside the gene matches: 4. Per the germline V gene, CDR1 is SEHNR and CDR2 is FQNEAQ (reference sequence).

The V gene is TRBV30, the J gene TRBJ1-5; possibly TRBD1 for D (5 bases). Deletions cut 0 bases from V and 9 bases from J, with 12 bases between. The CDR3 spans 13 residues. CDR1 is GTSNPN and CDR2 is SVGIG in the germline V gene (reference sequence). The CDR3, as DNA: TGTGCCTGGAGTGTTTTGTACGGGACGCCCCAGCATTTT. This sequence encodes CAWSVLYGTPQHF.

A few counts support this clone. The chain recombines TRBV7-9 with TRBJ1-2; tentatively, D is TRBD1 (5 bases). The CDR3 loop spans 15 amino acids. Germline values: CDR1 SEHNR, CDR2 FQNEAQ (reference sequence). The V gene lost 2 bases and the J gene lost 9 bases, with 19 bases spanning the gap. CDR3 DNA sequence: TGTGCCAGCAGCTTACAGGAGGGGCGCGCGGCGAGCTACACCTTC. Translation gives CASSLQEGRAASYTF.

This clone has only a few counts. Here the CDR3 DNA reads TGTGCCATCAGTGAGTCGAGGACAGGGGTTGGCTACACCTTC. It translates to CAISESRTGVGYTF. This chain connects TRBV10-3 to TRBJ1-2; 9 bases are shared with TRBD1. The V and J ends lost 0 bases and 7 bases, in that order; junction bases with no gene match: 3. Germline V lookup: CDR1 ENHRY, CDR2 SYGVKD. This CDR3 spans 14 amino acids.

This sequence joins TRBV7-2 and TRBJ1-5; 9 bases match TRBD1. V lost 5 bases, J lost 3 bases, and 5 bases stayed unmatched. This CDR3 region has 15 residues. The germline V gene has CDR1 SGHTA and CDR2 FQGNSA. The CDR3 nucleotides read TGTGCCAGCAGCCTAGGACAGGGGTTCAATCAGCCCCAGCATTTT. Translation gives CASSLGQGFNQPQHF.